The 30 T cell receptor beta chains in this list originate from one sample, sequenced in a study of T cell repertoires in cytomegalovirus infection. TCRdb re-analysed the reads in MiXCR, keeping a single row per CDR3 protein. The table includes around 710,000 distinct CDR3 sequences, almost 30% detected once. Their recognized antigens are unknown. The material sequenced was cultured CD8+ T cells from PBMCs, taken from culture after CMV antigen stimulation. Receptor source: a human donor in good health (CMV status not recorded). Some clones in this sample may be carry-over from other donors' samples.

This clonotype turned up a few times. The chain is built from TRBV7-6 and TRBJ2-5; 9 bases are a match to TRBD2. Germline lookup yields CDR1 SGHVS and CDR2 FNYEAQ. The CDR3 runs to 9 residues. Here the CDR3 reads CASGGTQYF. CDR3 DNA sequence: TGTGCTAGCGGGGGGACCCAGTACTTC.

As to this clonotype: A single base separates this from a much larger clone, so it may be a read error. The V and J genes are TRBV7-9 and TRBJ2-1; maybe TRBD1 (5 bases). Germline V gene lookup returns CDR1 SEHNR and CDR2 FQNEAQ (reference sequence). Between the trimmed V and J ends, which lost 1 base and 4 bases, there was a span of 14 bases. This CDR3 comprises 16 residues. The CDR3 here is CASSLEGQSVYNEQFF. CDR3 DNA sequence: TGTGCCAGCAGCTTAGAGGGGCAGTCAGTATACAATGAGCAGTTCTTC.

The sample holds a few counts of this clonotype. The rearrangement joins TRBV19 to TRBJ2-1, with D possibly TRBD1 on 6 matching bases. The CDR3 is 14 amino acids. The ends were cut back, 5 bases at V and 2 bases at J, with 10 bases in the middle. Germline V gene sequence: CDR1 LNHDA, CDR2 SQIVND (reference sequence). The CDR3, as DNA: TGTGCCAGTAGTGATCCAGGGGCCTACAATGAGCAGTTCTTC. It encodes CASSDPGAYNEQFF.

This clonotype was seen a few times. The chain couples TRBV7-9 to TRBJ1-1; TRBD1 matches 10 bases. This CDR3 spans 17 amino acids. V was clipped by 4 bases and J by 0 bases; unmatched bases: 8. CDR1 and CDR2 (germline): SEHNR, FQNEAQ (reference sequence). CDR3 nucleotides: TGTGCCAGCAGCTCCAGACAGGGGGCCCCGATGAACACTGAAGCTTTCTTT. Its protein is CASSSRQGAPMNTEAFF.

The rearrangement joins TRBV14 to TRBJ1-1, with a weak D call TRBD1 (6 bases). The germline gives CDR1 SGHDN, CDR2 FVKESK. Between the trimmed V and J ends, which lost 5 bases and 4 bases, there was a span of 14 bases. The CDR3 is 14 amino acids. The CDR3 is CASSRDNLATEAFF. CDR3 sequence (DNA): TGTGCCAGCAGCAGGGACAATTTAGCCACTGAAGCTTTCTTT.

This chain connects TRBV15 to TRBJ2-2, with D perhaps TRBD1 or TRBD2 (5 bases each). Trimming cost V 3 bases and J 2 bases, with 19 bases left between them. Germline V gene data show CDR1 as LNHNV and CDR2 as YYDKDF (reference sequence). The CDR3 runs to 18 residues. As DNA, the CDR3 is TGTGCCACCAGCAGTGCCGGGACCCCTACTATAAACACCGGGGAGCTGTTTTTT. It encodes CATSSAGTPTINTGELFF.

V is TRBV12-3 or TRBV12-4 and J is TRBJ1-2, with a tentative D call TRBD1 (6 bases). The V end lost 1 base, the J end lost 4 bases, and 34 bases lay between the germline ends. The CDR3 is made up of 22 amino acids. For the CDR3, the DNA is TGTGCCAGCAGTTTAGTTCCGGGCAGGGACATTCGACATTTATCCGTTTCCTATGGCTACACCTTC. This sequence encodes CASSLVPGRDIRHLSVSYGYTF.

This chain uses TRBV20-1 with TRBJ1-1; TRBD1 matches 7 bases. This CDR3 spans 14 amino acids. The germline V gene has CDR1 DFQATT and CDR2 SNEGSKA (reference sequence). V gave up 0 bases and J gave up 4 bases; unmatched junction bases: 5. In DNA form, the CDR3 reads TGCAGTGCTAGAGATCTGACAGGGAGCACTGAAGCTTTCTTT. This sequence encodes CSARDLTGSTEAFF.

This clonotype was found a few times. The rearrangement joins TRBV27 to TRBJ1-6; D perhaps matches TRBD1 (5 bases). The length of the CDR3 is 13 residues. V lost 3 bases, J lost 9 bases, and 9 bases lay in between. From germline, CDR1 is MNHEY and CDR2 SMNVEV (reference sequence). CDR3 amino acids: CASSFGTFSPLHF. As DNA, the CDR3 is TGTGCCAGCAGTTTCGGGACTTTTTCACCCCTCCACTTT.

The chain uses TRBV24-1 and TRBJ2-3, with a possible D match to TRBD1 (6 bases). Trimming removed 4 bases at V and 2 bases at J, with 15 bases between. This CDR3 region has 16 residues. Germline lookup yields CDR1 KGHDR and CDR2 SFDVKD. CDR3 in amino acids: CATSDLQGFTTDTQYF. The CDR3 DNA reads TGTGCCACCAGTGACTTACAGGGCTTCACCACAGATACGCAGTATTTT.

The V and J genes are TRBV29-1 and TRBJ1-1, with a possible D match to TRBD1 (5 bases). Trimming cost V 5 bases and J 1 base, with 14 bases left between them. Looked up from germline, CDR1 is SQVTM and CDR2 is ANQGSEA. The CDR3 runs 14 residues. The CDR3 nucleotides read TGCAGCGTTCCAACCACCCAGGGGAACACTGAAGCTTTCTTT. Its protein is CSVPTTQGNTEAFF.

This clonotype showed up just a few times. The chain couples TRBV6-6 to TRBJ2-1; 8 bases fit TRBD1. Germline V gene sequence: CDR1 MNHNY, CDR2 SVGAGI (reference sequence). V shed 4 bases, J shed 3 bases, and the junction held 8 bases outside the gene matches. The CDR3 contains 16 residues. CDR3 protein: CASSSSDRADYNEQFF. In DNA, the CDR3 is TGTGCCAGCAGTTCCTCGGACAGGGCGGACTACAATGAGCAGTTCTTC.

The CDR3 region has the DNA TGTGCCAGCAACCCTGGTGAGGACGAAGCTTTCTTT. It encodes CASNPGEDEAFF. The chain links TRBV7-6 to TRBJ1-1; no firm D call. In germline, CDR1 is SGHVS, CDR2 FNYEAQ. CDR3 length: 12 amino acids. With 7 bases removed from V and 8 bases from J, the gap between germline ends came to 14 bases.

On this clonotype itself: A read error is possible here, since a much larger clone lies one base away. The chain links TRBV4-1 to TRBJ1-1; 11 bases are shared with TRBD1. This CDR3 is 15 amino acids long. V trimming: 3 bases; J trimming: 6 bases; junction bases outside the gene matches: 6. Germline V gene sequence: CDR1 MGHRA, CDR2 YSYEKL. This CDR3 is CASSHGQGADPEAFF. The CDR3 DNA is TGCGCCAGCAGCCACGGACAGGGGGCTGACCCTGAAGCTTTCTTT.

The CDR3 is CASSLRSTGGDSGANVLTF. The DNA of the CDR3 is TGTGCCAGCAGCTTAAGATCGACAGGGGGAGACTCTGGGGCCAACGTCCTGACTTTC. The chain recombines TRBV7-6 with TRBJ2-6, with 9 nucleotides matching TRBD1. Germline V CDR1 and CDR2: SGHVS, FNYEAQ. The CDR3 length is 19 residues. With V trimmed by 2 bases and J by 0 bases, 8 bases remained unmatched.

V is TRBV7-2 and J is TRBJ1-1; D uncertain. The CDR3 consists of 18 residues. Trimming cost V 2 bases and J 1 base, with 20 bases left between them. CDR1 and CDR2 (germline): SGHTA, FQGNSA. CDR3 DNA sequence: TGTGCCAGCAGCTTACCCCCGTCCTCCGGGCGGCGGAACACTGAAGCTTTCTTT. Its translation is CASSLPPSSGRRNTEAFF.

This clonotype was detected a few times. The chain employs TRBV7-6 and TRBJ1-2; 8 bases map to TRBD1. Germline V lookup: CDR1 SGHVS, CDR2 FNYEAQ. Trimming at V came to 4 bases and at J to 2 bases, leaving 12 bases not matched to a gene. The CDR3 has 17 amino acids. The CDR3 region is CASSYRAGQAGNYGYTF. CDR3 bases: TGTGCCAGCAGCTACCGAGCGGGACAGGCCGGCAACTATGGCTACACCTTC.

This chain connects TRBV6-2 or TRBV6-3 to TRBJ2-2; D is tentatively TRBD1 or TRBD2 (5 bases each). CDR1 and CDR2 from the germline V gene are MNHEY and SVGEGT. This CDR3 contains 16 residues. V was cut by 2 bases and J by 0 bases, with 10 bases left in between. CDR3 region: CASSYLGDANTGELFF. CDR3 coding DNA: TGTGCCAGCAGTTACCTGGGGGACGCGAACACCGGGGAGCTGTTTTTT.

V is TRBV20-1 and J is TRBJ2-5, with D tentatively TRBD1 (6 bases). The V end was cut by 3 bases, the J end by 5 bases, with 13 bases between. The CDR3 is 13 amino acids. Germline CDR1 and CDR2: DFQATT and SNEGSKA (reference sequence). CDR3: CSASLQGRETQYF. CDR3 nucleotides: TGCAGTGCTAGTTTACAGGGAAGGGAGACCCAGTACTTC.

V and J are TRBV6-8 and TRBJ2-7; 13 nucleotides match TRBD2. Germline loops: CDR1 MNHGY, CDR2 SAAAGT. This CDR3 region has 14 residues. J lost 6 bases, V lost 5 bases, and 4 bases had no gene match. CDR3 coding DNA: TGTGCCAGCAGTGGGACTAGCGGGACCTGCGAGCAGTACTTC. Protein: CASSGTSGTCEQYF.

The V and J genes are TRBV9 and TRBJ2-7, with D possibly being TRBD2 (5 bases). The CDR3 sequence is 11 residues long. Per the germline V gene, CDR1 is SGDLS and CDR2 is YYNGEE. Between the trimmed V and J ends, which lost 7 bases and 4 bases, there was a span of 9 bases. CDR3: CASGSVYEQYF. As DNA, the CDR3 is TGTGCCAGCGGTAGCGTTTACGAGCAGTACTTC.

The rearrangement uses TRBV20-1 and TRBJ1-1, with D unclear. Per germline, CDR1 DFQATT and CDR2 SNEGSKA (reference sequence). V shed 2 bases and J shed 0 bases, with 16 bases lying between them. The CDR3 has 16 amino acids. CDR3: CSARQDRESMNTEAFF. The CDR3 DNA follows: TGCAGTGCTAGACAGGATCGAGAGTCTATGAACACTGAAGCTTTCTTT.

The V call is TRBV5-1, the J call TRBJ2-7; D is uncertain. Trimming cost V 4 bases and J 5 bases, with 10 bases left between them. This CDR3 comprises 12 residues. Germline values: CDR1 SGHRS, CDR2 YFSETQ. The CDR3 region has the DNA TGCGCCAGCAGCCCCCGGACCGACGAGCAGTACTTC. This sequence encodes CASSPRTDEQYF.

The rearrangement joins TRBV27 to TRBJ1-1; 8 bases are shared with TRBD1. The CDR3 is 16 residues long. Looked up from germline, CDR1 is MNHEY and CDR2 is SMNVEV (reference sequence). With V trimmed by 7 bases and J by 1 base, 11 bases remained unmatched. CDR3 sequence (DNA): TGTGCCAGCACCCCGGCAGGGGGCCCCAAGAACACTGAAGCTTTCTTT. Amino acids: CASTPAGGPKNTEAFF.

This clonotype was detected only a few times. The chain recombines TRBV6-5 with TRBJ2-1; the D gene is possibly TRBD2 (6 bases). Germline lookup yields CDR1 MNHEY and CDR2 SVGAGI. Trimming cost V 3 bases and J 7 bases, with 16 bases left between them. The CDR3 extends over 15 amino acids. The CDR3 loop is CASSYSGAAGNEQFF. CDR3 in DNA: TGTGCCAGCAGTTATAGCGGAGCCGCTGGGAATGAGCAGTTCTTC.

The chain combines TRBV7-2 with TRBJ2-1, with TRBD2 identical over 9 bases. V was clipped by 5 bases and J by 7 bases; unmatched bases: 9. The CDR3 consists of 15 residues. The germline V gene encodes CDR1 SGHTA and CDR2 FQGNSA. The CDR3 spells CASSHGTSLWNEQFF. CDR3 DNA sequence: TGTGCCAGCAGCCATGGGACTAGCCTCTGGAATGAGCAGTTCTTC. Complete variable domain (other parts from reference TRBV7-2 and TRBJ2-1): GAGVSQSPSNKVTEKGKDVELRCDPISGHTALYWYRQSLGQGLEFLIYFQGNSAPDKSGLPSDRFSAERTGGSVSTLTIQRTQQEDSAVYLCASSHGTSLWNEQFFGPGTRLTVL.

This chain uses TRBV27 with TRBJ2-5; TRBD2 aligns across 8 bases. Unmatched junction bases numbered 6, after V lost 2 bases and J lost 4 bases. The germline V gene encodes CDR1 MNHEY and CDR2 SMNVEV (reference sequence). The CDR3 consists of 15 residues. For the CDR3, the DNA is TGTGCCAGCAGTTTAGGGGGACTAGTGGTAGAGACCCAGTACTTC. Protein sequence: CASSLGGLVVETQYF.

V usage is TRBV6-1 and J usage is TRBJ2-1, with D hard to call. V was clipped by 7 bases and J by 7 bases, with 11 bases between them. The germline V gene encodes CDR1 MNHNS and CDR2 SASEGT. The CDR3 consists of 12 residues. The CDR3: CASIKRRNEQFF. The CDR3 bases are TGTGCCAGCATCAAGCGAAGAAATGAGCAGTTCTTC.

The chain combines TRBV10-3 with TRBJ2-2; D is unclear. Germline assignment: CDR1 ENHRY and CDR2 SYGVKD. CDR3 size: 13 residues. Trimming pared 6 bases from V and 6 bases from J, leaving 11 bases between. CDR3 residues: CAIRLDPAGELFF. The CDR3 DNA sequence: TGTGCCATCAGGTTAGACCCCGCCGGGGAGCTGTTTTTT.

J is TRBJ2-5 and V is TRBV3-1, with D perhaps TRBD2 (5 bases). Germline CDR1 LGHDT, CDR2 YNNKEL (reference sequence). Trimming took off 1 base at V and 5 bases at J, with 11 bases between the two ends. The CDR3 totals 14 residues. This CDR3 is CASSQGGWEETQYF. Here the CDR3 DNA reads TGTGCCAGCAGCCAAGGGGGTTGGGAGGAGACCCAGTACTTC.